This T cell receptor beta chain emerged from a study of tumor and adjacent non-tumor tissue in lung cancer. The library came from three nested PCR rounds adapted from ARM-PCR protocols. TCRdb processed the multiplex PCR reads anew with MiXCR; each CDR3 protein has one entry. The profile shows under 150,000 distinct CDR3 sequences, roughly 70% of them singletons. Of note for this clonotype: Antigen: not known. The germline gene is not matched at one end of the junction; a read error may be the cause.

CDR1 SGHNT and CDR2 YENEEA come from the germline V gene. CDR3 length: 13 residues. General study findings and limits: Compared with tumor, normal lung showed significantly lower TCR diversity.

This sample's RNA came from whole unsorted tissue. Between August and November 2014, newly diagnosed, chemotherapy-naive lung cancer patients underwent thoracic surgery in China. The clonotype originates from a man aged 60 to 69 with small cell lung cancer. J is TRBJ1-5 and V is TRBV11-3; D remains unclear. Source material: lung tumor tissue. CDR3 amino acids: CASSPDPNQPEHF. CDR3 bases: TGTGCCAGCAGCCCGGACCCGAATCAGCCCGAGCATTTT.